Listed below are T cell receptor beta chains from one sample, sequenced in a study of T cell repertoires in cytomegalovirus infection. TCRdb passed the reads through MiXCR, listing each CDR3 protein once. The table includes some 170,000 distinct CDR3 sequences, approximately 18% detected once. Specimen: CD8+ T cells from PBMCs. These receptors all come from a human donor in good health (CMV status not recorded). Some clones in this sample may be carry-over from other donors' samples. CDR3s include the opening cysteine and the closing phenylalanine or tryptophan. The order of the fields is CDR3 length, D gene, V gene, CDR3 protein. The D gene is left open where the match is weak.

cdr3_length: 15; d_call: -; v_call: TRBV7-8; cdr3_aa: CASSLNRASNQPQHF
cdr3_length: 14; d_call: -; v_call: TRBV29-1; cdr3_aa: CSVAEGGSPYEQYF
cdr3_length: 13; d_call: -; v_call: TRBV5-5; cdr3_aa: CASSFSGPYEQYF
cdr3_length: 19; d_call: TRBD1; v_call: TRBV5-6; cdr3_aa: CASSAVPGQGIGDTGELFF
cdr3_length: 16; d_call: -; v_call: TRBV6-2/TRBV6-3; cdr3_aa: CASSYEGGGSKNIQYF
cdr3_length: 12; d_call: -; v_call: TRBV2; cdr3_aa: CASADMGPEAFF
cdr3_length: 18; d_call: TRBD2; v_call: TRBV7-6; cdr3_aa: CASSRAGERGANTGELFF
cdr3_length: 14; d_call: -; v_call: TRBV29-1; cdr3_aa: CSVVVRAGKNIQYF
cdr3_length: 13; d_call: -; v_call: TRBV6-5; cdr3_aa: CASRAGGVTEAFF
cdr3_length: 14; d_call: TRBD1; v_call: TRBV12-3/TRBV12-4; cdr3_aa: CASSFRTGGYGYTF
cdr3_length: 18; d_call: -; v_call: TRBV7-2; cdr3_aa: CASSLGRVMLAGLGEQFF
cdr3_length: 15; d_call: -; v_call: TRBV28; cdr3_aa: CASSFVGGYTGELFF
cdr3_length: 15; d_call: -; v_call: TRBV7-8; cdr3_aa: CASSPRGALGNEQFF